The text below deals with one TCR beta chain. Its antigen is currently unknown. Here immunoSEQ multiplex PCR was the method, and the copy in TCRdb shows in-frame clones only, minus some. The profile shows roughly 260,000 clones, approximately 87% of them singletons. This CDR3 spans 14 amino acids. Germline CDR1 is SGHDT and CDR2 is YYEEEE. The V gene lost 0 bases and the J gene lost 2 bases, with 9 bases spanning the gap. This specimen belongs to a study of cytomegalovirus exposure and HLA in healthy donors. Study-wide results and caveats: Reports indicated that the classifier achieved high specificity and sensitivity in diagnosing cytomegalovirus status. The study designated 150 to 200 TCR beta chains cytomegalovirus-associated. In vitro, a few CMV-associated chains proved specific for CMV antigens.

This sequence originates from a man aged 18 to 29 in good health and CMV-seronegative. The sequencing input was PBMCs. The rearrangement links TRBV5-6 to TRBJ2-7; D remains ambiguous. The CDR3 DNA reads TGTGCCAGCAGCTTGGACGGAGAAACCTACGAGCAGTACTTC. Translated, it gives CASSLDGETYEQYF.